A single sample is the source of the 21 T cell receptor beta chains below, sequenced in a study of T cell repertoires in cytomegalovirus infection. A single record per CDR3 protein comes from TCRdb applying MiXCR to the reads. The table has under 95,000 distinct CDR3 sequences, around 3.8% seen once. The sample comprised PBMCs. Source of these receptors: a human donor in good health (CMV status not recorded). Some clones in this sample may be carry-over from other donors' samples.

The rearrangement joins TRBV5-1 to TRBJ2-1, with TRBD2 matching 8 bases. The CDR3 consists of 17 residues. V shed 0 bases, J shed 0 bases, and the junction held 5 bases outside the gene matches. CDR1 is SGHRS and CDR2 is YFSETQ in the germline V gene. The DNA for the CDR3 is TGCGCCAGCAGCTTGGGGTTAGCGGGACACTCCTACAATGAGCAGTTCTTC. This sequence encodes CASSLGLAGHSYNEQFF.

J is TRBJ2-1 and V is TRBV6-1; 10 nucleotides match TRBD2. V trimming: 3 bases; J trimming: 5 bases; junction bases outside the gene matches: 4. CDR1 MNHNS and CDR2 SASEGT come from the germline V gene. This CDR3 is built from 15 residues. The CDR3 DNA sequence: TGTGCCAGCAGTGAGAGCGGGGGGGCCCACAATGAGCAGTTCTTC. Translation: CASSESGGAHNEQFF.

This clonotype was detected ten times or more. The rearrangement joins TRBV7-2 to TRBJ2-1; maybe TRBD1 (7 bases). Germline CDR1 SGHTA, CDR2 FQGNSA. Trimming stripped 5 bases from V and 4 bases from J, with 15 bases between. The CDR3 has 15 amino acids. CDR3 sequence (DNA): TGTGCCAGCAGCCTTCAGGGGGGAGAATACAATGAGCAGTTCTTC. Its translation is CASSLQGGEYNEQFF.

This clonotype has a count of ten or more. V is TRBV7-8 and J is TRBJ2-5; no reliable D call. V was cut by 5 bases and J by 3 bases, with 10 bases left in between. Germline V gives CDR1 SGHVS, CDR2 FQNEAQ. This CDR3 region has 13 residues. The CDR3 bases are TGTGCCAGCAGCCGGACGCAAAAAGAGACCCAGTACTTC. This sequence encodes CASSRTQKETQYF.

This clonotype appeared many times. This chain connects TRBV5-1 to TRBJ1-1; D uncertain. CDR1 and CDR2 (germline): SGHRS, YFSETQ. This CDR3 has 18 residues. V was shortened by 1 base and J by 5 bases, with 24 bases between the two germline ends. CDR3 bases: TGCGCCAGCAGCTTGCAAACCCCGTCGTCCCCCCGGAGGACTGAAGCTTTCTTT. Its translation: CASSLQTPSSPRRTEAFF.

In its sample, this clonotype was seen many times. V usage is TRBV6-2 or TRBV6-3 and J usage is TRBJ2-7; TRBD2 matches 7 bases. Germline lookup yields CDR1 MNHEY and CDR2 SVGEGT. The CDR3 is 14 amino acids. V lost 5 bases to trimming and J lost 3 bases; unmatched junction nucleotides: 7. As DNA, the CDR3 is TGTGCCAGCAGTACATTCGGGGGGAACTACGAGCAGTACTTC. Its protein is CASSTFGGNYEQYF.

This clonotype was observed at least ten times. The chain uses TRBV7-2 and TRBJ2-3, with 11 bases identical to TRBD2. V trimming: 7 bases; J trimming: 1 base; junction bases outside the gene matches: 4. The CDR3 runs to 15 residues. Per germline, CDR1 SGHTA and CDR2 FQGNSA. The CDR3 spells CASTKGLAGTDTQYF. In DNA form, the CDR3 reads TGTGCCAGCACCAAGGGACTAGCGGGCACAGATACGCAGTATTTT.

In its sample, this clonotype was seen many times. The chain links TRBV12-3 or TRBV12-4 to TRBJ1-5; D is possibly TRBD1 (6 bases). V gave up 5 bases and J gave up 3 bases, with 11 bases separating them. The CDR3 spans 14 residues. The CDR3 protein is CASSTGYDNQPQHF. Written as DNA, the CDR3 is TGTGCCAGCAGTACAGGGTATGACAATCAGCCCCAGCATTTT.

In its sample, this clonotype was seen many times. V and J are TRBV6-5 and TRBJ1-6; weak D call: TRBD1 (5 bases). The CDR3 covers 13 residues. V lost 0 bases to trimming and J lost 15 bases, with 12 bases between them. Germline assignment: CDR1 MNHEY and CDR2 SVGAGI. The DNA of the CDR3 is TGTGCCAGCAGTTACTCGAGTTCAGGGCTCCTCCACTTT. Amino acid sequence: CASSYSSSGLLHF.

This clonotype was seen ten or more times. The chain links TRBV14 to TRBJ2-3; possible D gene TRBD2, 6 bases. The CDR3 loop spans 16 amino acids. V was pared by 1 base and J by 1 base, with 12 bases between. Germline assignment: CDR1 SGHDN and CDR2 FVKESK. As DNA, the CDR3 is TGTGCCAGCAGCCAAGCCCTTTGGGGGGGCACAGATACGCAGTATTTT. Its protein is CASSQALWGGTDTQYF.

This clonotype came up many times. The V call is TRBV7-2, the J call TRBJ2-5; D might be TRBD1 (6 bases). Trimming shortened V by 1 base and J by 0 bases, and 9 bases separated the two germline ends. CDR3 length: 15 residues. Germline V lookup: CDR1 SGHTA, CDR2 FQGNSA. The CDR3 reads CASSLEQGYQETQYF. The CDR3 DNA follows: TGTGCCAGCAGCTTAGAACAGGGATACCAAGAGACCCAGTACTTC.

Note on this clonotype: A much larger clone lies one base from this, so it may be a read error. The CDR3 bases are TGTGCCAGCTCGGACAGGGGGGGTCAGCCCCAGCATTTT. This codes for CASSDRGGQPQHF. J is TRBJ1-5 and V is TRBV6-1, with 10 nucleotides matching TRBD1. The germline V gene encodes CDR1 MNHNS and CDR2 SASEGT. V lost 8 bases, J lost 6 bases, and 4 bases stayed unmatched. There are 13 residues in the CDR3.

This clonotype was seen repeatedly, ten times or more. The J gene is TRBJ1-5, the V gene TRBV7-2; 9 bases map to TRBD1. The CDR3 runs to 15 residues. Germline values: CDR1 SGHTA, CDR2 FQGNSA. V shed 0 bases and J 6 bases; nucleotides not matched to a gene: 3. CDR3 sequence reads: CASSLAGQGSQPQHF. Here the CDR3 DNA reads TGTGCCAGCAGCTTAGCGGGACAGGGAAGTCAGCCCCAGCATTTT.

This clonotype was observed many times. The CDR3 bases are TGTGCCAGCAGCTTAGAATCTCGGGGCACAGATACGCAGTATTTT. Protein: CASSLESRGTDTQYF. The chain has TRBV7-2 and TRBJ2-3; D unresolved. In germline, CDR1 is SGHTA, CDR2 FQGNSA. Trimming left V 1 base short and J 1 base short, with 9 bases between. The CDR3 is 15 amino acids.

This clonotype was seen ten or more times. The chain recombines TRBV7-2 with TRBJ2-1, with 7 bases that match TRBD2. V shed 0 bases, J shed 0 bases, and the junction held 5 bases outside the gene matches. Germline V gives CDR1 SGHTA, CDR2 FQGNSA. This CDR3 region has 17 residues. The CDR3 loop reads CASSLALGGSSYNEQFF. DNA of the CDR3: TGTGCCAGCAGCTTAGCTCTCGGGGGGAGCTCCTACAATGAGCAGTTCTTC.

This clonotype was recorded at least ten times. J is TRBJ2-1 and V is TRBV6-6; the D gene could be TRBD1 or TRBD2 (5 bases each). Trimming took 4 bases from V and 1 from J, leaving 29 bases between them. From germline, CDR1 is MNHNY and CDR2 SVGAGI (reference sequence). The CDR3 is 21 residues long. Written as DNA, the CDR3 is TGTGCCAGCAGTTCCCACCCCCCGCTAGCTCGGGAAGGGGTTTCCTACAATGAGCAGTTCTTC. Amino acid sequence: CASSSHPPLAREGVSYNEQFF.

At least ten counts were recorded for this clonotype. The chain has TRBV27 and TRBJ1-6; D is ambiguous. Germline assignment: CDR1 MNHEY and CDR2 SMNVEV (reference sequence). The CDR3 runs 15 residues. The ends were cut back, 5 bases at V and 9 bases at J, with 17 bases in the middle. CDR3 DNA: TGTGCCAGCAGTCTCCGTGAACGGGGAGGTTCACCCCTCCACTTT. It encodes CASSLRERGGSPLHF.

This clonotype was seen ten or more times. The rearrangement joins TRBV7-8 to TRBJ2-7; 12 nucleotides match TRBD2. The CDR3 contains 16 residues. Germline assignment: CDR1 SGHVS and CDR2 FQNEAQ. V was clipped by 5 bases and J by 5 bases; unmatched bases: 10. As DNA, the CDR3 is TGTGCCAGCAGCAAAATGGTACTAGCGGGAGGCAACGAGCAGTACTTC. This encodes CASSKMVLAGGNEQYF.

Many counts were recorded for this clonotype. The V gene is TRBV7-2, the J gene TRBJ2-2, with a weak D call TRBD2 (6 bases). Trimming took 4 bases from V and 4 from J, leaving 10 bases between them. CDR3 size: 14 residues. Germline CDR1 and CDR2: SGHTA and FQGNSA. The CDR3 bases are TGTGCCAGCAGCTCGGGACTTACCACCGGGGAGCTGTTTTTT. Protein product: CASSSGLTTGELFF.

Ten or more counts support this clonotype. The chain has TRBV7-6 and TRBJ2-7; 7 bases are a match to TRBD2. Germline V CDR1 and CDR2: SGHVS, FNYEAQ. Trimming removed 1 base from V and 7 bases from J; junction bases left unmatched: 10. The CDR3 totals 15 residues. Written as DNA, the CDR3 is TGTGCCAGCAGCTTAGACGGGGGGAAATCGGGAGAGCAGTACTTC. Translated, it gives CASSLDGGKSGEQYF.

This clonotype came up many times. V usage is TRBV7-2 and J usage is TRBJ2-7; 8 positions agree with TRBD2. The CDR3 runs to 14 residues. Unmatched junction bases numbered 3, after V lost 5 bases and J lost 0 bases. The germline CDR1 and CDR2 sequences are SGHTA and FQGNSA. The CDR3 sequence is CASSKSGSSYEQYF. The CDR3 nucleotides are TGTGCCAGCAGCAAAAGCGGGAGCTCCTACGAGCAGTACTTC.